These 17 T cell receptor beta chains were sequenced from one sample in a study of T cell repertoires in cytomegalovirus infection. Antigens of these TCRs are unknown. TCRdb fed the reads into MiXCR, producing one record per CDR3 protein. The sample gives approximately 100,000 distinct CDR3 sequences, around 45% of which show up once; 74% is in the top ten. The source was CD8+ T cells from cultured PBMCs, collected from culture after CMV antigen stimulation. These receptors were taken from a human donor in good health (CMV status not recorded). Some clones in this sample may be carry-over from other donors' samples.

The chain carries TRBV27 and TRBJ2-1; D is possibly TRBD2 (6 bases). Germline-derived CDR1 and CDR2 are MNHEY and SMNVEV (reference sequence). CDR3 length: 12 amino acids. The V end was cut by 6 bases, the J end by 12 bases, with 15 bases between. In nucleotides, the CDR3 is TGTGCCAGCAGAAAACCTGGGGGGTGGCAGTTCTTC. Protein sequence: CASRKPGGWQFF.

The CDR3 region has the DNA TGTGCCAGCAGTGAATATGGATTTGAAAACATTCAGTACTTC. This translates into CASSEYGFENIQYF. The chain couples TRBV25-1 to TRBJ2-4; D gene unclear. The length of the CDR3 is 14 residues. Germline V gene lookup returns CDR1 MGHDK and CDR2 SYGVNS. Trimming took 0 bases from V and 5 from J, leaving 8 bases between them. Combining the CDR3 with reference TRBV25-1 and TRBJ2-4 gives the whole variable domain EADIYQTPRYLVIGTGKKITLECSQTMGHDKMYWYQQDPGMELHLIHYSYGVNSTEKGDLSSESTVSRIRTEHFPLTLESARPSHTSQYLCASSEYGFENIQYFGAGTRLSVL.

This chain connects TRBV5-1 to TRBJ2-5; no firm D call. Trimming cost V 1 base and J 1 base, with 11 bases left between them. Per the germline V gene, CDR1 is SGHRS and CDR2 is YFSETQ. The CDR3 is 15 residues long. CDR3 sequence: CASSLQTGLQETQYF. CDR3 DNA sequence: TGCGCCAGCAGCTTGCAGACTGGGCTCCAAGAGACCCAGTACTTC.

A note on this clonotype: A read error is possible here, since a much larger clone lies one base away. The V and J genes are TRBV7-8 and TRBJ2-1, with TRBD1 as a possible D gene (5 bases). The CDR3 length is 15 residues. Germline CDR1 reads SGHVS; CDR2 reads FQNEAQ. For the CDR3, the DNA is TGTGCCAGCAGCCTCCCGGGCAGGGCCTACAATAAGCAGTTCTTC. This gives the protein CASSLPGRAYNKQFF. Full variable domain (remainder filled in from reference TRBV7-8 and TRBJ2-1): GAGVSQSPRYKVAKRGQDVALRCDPISGHVSLFWYQQALGQGPEFLTYFQNEAQLDKSGLPSDRFFAERPEGSVSTLKIQRTQQEDSAVYLCASSLPGRAYNKQFFGPGTRLTVL.

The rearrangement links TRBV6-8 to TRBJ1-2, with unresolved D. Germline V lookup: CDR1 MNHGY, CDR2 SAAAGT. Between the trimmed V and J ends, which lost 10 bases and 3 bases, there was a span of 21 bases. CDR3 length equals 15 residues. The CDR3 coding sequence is TGTGCCACAACCCCCCGACGGGATCTCGACTATGGCTACACCTTC. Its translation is CATTPRRDLDYGYTF.

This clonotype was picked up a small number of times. CDR3 DNA: TGTGCCAGCAGCCCCGGCACGGGGGTCAATCAGCCCCAGCATTTT. Amino acids: CASSPGTGVNQPQHF. The V gene is TRBV7-9, the J gene TRBJ1-5; TRBD1 is a possible D gene (5 bases). CDR1 is SEHNR, CDR2 FQNEAQ, per germline (reference sequence). V was clipped by 5 bases and J by 3 bases, with 14 bases between them. This CDR3 is built from 15 residues.

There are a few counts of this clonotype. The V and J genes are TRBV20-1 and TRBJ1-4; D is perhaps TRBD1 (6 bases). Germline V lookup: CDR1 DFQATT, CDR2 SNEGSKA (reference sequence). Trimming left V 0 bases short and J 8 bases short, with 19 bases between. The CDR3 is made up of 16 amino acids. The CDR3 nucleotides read TGCAGTGCTAGAGAAGCCGGACAGTCCGCGATGGAAAAACTGTTTTTT. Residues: CSAREAGQSAMEKLFF.

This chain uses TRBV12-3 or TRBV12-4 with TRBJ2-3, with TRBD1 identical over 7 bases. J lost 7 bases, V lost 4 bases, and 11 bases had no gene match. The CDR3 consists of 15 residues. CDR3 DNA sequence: TGTGCCAGCAGTTCACTGGATGAGGGGGCGAATACGCAGTATTTT. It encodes CASSSLDEGANTQYF.

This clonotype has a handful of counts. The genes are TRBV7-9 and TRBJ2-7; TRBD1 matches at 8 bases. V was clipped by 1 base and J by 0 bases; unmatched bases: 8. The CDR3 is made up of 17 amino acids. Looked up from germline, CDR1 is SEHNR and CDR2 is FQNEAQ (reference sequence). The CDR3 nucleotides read TGTGCCAGCAGCTTAGGGAAGGGACAGGTTAGCTCCTACGAGCAGTACTTC. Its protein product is CASSLGKGQVSSYEQYF.

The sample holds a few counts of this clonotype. The CDR3 DNA follows: TGTGCCATCCATATCGGGTGGCAGTTCTTC. It encodes CAIHIGWQFF. The gene calls are TRBV10-3 and TRBJ2-1; D gene ambiguous. Looked up from germline, CDR1 is ENHRY and CDR2 is SYGVKD. Trimming removed 8 bases from V and 12 bases from J, with 11 bases in between. The CDR3 runs 10 residues.

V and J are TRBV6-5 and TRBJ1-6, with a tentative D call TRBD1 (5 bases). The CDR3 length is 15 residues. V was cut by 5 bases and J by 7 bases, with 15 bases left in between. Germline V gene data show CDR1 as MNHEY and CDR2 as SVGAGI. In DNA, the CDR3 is TGTGCCAGCAGTCCCGAGGGGTATCTAAATTCACCCCTCCACTTT. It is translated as CASSPEGYLNSPLHF.

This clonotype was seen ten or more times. DNA for the CDR3: TGTGCCAGCAGTGAAAACAGGTGGAACGAGCAGTACTTC. This codes for CASSENRWNEQYF. V gene TRBV6-1 combines with J gene TRBJ2-7, with D maybe TRBD1 (5 bases). With 2 bases removed from V and 5 bases from J, the gap between germline ends came to 10 bases. Germline CDR1 and CDR2: MNHNS and SASEGT. This CDR3 has 13 amino acids.

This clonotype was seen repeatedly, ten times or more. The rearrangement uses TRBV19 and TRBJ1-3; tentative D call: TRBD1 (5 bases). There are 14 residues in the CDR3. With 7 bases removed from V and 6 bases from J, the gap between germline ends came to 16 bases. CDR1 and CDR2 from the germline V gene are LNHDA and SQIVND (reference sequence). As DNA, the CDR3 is TGTGCCAGTAACAACCGGGGACCCGAAAACACCATATATTTT. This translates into CASNNRGPENTIYF.

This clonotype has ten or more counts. The CDR3 region has the DNA TGTGCCAGCAGTTTATTCTCCGGCTGGGACGAGCAGTTCTTC. Amino acid sequence: CASSLFSGWDEQFF. The chain carries TRBV27 and TRBJ2-1; D may match TRBD1 or TRBD2 (5 bases each). This CDR3 has 14 residues. Between the trimmed V and J ends, which lost 1 base and 10 bases, there was a span of 14 bases. The germline CDR1 and CDR2 sequences are MNHEY and SMNVEV (reference sequence).

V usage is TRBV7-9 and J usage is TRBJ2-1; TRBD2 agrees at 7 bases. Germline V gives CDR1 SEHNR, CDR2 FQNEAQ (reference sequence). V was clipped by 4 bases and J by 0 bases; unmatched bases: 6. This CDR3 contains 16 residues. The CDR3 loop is CASSSLRTSSYNEQFF. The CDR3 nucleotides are TGTGCCAGCAGCTCCCTAAGGACTAGCTCCTACAATGAGCAGTTCTTC.

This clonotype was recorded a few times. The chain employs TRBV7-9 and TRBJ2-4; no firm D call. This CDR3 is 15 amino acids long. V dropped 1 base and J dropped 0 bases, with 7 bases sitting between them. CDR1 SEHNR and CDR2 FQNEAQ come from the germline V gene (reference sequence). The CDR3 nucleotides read TGTGCCAGCAGCTTAGGTTCCGTAGCCAAAAACATTCAGTACTTC. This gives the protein CASSLGSVAKNIQYF.

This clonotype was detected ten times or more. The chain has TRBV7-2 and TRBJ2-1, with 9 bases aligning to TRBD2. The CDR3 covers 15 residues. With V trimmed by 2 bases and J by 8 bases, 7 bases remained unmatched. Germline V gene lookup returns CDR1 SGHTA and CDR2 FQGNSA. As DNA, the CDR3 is TGTGCCAGCAGCTTATTGCTAGCGGGGCGGGATGAGCAGTTCTTC. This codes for CASSLLLAGRDEQFF.